This T cell receptor beta chain was identified during a study of tumor and adjacent non-tumor tissue in lung cancer. Overall study context: Histology: eleven to twelve adenocarcinoma, a couple of squamous cell carcinoma, 1 small cell lung cancer. On average, productive TCRbeta reads reached 4 million to 5 million per sample.

No cell sorting was done before RNA was extracted from the tissue. A modified ARM-PCR protocol with three rounds of nested PCR amplified TCRbeta. TCRdb reprocessed the multiplex PCR reads via MiXCR and lists one record per CDR3 protein. The sample has roughly 200,000 distinct CDR3 sequences; 70% to 75% are singletons. CDR1 is SGHNT and CDR2 is YENEEA in the germline V gene. The CDR3 runs to 14 residues. With V trimmed by 1 base and J by 10 bases, 7 bases remained unmatched. This TCR derives from a man in his 60s with non-small cell lung cancer. V is TRBV11-3 and J is TRBJ2-1; 7 bases are shared with TRBD2. The sequencing input was lung tumor tissue. CDR3 residues: CASSLGLTSAEQFF. The CDR3 coding sequence is TGTGCCAGCAGCTTAGGCCTAACTAGCGCAGAGCAGTTCTTC.